These 20 T cell receptor beta chains share one sample of origin, sequenced in a study of blood T cell repertoires in COVID-19. Using immunoSEQ multiplex PCR, the repertoire was profiled, and TCRdb retains in-frame clones only, with some absent. The sample lists 300,000 to 400,000 clones; more than 90% were seen once. Input material: PBMCs or T cells enriched from blood (not recorded which). The receptors here all came from a man between 60 and 70 years old who had recovered from COVID-19.

The gene calls are TRBV12-3 or TRBV12-4 and TRBJ1-2; D remains unclear. This CDR3 comprises 12 residues. V was cut by 3 bases and J by 5 bases, with 7 bases left in between. CDR3 in amino acids: CASSLGEYGYTF. The CDR3 coding sequence is TGTGCCAGCAGTTTGGGAGAATATGGCTACACCTTC.

The chain employs TRBV5-1 and TRBJ1-2, with 8 bases identical to TRBD1. CDR3 length: 17 residues. Germline CDR1 and CDR2: SGHRS and YFSETQ. Unmatched junction bases numbered 13, after V lost 4 bases and J lost 2 bases. The CDR3 sequence is CASSRGAKAGGNYGYTF. CDR3 in DNA: TGCGCCAGCAGCCGTGGGGCAAAGGCAGGGGGCAACTATGGCTACACCTTC.

The CDR3 sequence is CASSVLTEAFF. The CDR3 DNA reads TGTGCCAGCAGTGTATTAACTGAAGCTTTCTTT. The chain is built from TRBV2 and TRBJ1-1; the D is unclear. This CDR3 is built from 11 residues. V was clipped by 4 bases and J by 5 bases, with 5 bases between them. CDR1 and CDR2 from the germline V gene are SNHLY and FYNNEI.

The rearrangement uses TRBV12-3 or TRBV12-4 and TRBJ1-1, with D hard to call. The ends were cut back, 3 bases at V and 6 bases at J, with 5 bases in the middle. CDR3 length: 11 residues. The chain's CDR3 is CASSLQAEAFF. The CDR3 nucleotides read TGTGCCAGCAGTTTGCAGGCTGAAGCTTTCTTT.

This clone was picked up one time. The gene calls are TRBV24-1 and TRBJ1-3; 10 bases match TRBD1. Germline-derived CDR1 and CDR2 are KGHDR and SFDVKD. This CDR3 contains 17 residues. Trimming cost V 4 bases and J 2 bases; bases outside gene matches: 7. The CDR3 DNA reads as TGTGCCACCAGTGACTCCGGGACAGGGGCTCCTGGAAACACCATATATTTT. The encoded protein is CATSDSGTGAPGNTIYF.

J is TRBJ2-2 and V is TRBV10-2; a weak D match, TRBD1 (6 bases). V was pared by 7 bases and J by 6 bases, with 12 bases between. There are 13 residues in the CDR3. Per germline, CDR1 WSHSY and CDR2 SAAADI. The CDR3 DNA reads as TGCGCCAGCATCCAGGGGTCCCCCGGGGAGCTGTTTTTT. This sequence encodes CASIQGSPGELFF.

In regard to this clone: At the DNA level, this CDR3 is encoded by other sequences in the same sample as well. V gene TRBV6-2 or TRBV6-3 combines with J gene TRBJ1-1; no clear D. Germline V gives CDR1 MNHEY, CDR2 SVGEGT. The CDR3 contains 13 residues. The V end was cut by 3 bases, the J end by 5 bases, with 10 bases between. The DNA of the CDR3 is TGTGCCAGCAGTTATCCCCCGGGGACTGAAGCTTTCTTT. Protein sequence: CASSYPPGTEAFF.

This clone was observed a single time. The V gene is TRBV5-1, the J gene TRBJ1-3; unclear D gene. Trimming left V 0 bases short and J 3 bases short, with 10 bases between. The CDR3 is made up of 15 amino acids. CDR1 is SGHRS, CDR2 YFSETQ, per germline. The DNA for the CDR3 is TGCGCCAGCAGCTTGGCGGGTAGTGGTGGAAACACCATATATTTT. Its protein product is CASSLAGSGGNTIYF.

The chain has TRBV4-3 and TRBJ2-1; 8 bases are a match to TRBD2. Germline-derived CDR1 and CDR2 are LGHNA and YSLEER. This CDR3 region has 16 residues. The junction had 6 bases not matched to a gene; V was cut back by 0 bases and J by 5 bases. The CDR3 bases are TGCGCCAGCAGCCAAGAACCGGGGGGGATGGACAATGAGCAGTTCTTC. This translates into CASSQEPGGMDNEQFF.

This clone turned up a few times. For the CDR3, the DNA is TGTGCCAGCAGCTTGACGGCCCGGGGGATAATCGAAAAACTGTTTTTT. Translation: CASSLTARGIIEKLFF. The chain links TRBV5-6 to TRBJ1-4; tentative D call: TRBD1 (5 bases). Germline V gene data show CDR1 as SGHDT and CDR2 as YYEEEE. Trimming left V 1 base short and J 8 bases short, with 18 bases between. The CDR3 runs 16 residues.

The rearrangement uses TRBV19 and TRBJ1-5; D possibly corresponds to TRBD1 (6 bases). The CDR3 is 14 residues long. Trimming removed 9 bases from V and 4 bases from J, with 16 bases in between. Per the germline V gene, CDR1 is LNHDA and CDR2 is SQIVND (reference sequence). The CDR3 DNA follows: TGTGCCAGCTCGACAGGATTCTCGAATCAGCCCCAGCATTTT. It yields the protein CASSTGFSNQPQHF. Full variable domain (outside the CDR3, taken from reference TRBV19 and TRBJ1-5): DGGITQSPKYLFRKEGQNVTLSCEQNLNHDAMYWYRQDPGQGLRLIYYSQIVNDFQKGDIAEGYSVSREKKESFPLTVTSAQKNPTAFYLCASSTGFSNQPQHFGDGTRLSIL.

The chain uses TRBV3-1 (or the pseudogene TRBV3-2) and TRBJ2-5; no definite D call. CDR3 size: 14 residues. The V gene lost 3 bases and the J gene lost 1 base, with 9 bases spanning the gap. Germline V lookup: CDR1 LGHDT, CDR2 YNNKEL (reference sequence). This CDR3 is CASSHPDFQETQYF. Written as DNA, the CDR3 is TGTGCCAGCAGCCATCCCGACTTCCAAGAGACCCAGTACTTC.

The rearrangement links TRBV6-9 to TRBJ2-5; 8 nucleotides line up with TRBD2. The germline V gene encodes CDR1 MNHGY and CDR2 SVAAGI. The CDR3 totals 16 residues. The J segment lost 4 bases and the V segment lost 2 bases, leaving 9 bases of the junction unmatched. The CDR3 DNA reads TGTGCCAGCAGTTATGCTCGGGAGGGCCGGGGAGAGACCCAGTACTTC. Translation: CASSYAREGRGETQYF.

The chain employs TRBV18 and TRBJ1-5; D gene ambiguous. The germline V gene has CDR1 KGHSH and CDR2 LQKENI. V lost 0 bases and J lost 3, with 9 bases in between. The CDR3 sequence is 15 residues long. The DNA of the CDR3 is TGTGCCAGCTCACCACCCCCCGGAGTCAATCAGCCCCAGCATTTT. Protein product: CASSPPPGVNQPQHF. Complete variable domain (other parts from reference TRBV18 and TRBJ1-5): NAGVMQNPRHLVRRRGQEARLRCSPMKGHSHVYWYRQLPEEGLKFMVYLQKENIIDESGMPKERFSAEFPKEGPSILRIQQVVRGDSAAYFCASSPPPGVNQPQHFGDGTRLSIL.

V is TRBV5-1 and J is TRBJ2-1; 8 positions match TRBD1. CDR1 and CDR2 from the germline V gene are SGHRS and YFSETQ. The CDR3 extends over 15 amino acids. Trimming at V came to 2 bases and at J to 8 bases, leaving 9 bases not matched to a gene. CDR3 region: CASSFTTGGRDEQFF. CDR3 bases: TGCGCCAGCAGCTTTACTACAGGGGGACGGGATGAGCAGTTCTTC.

This chain links TRBV6-5 with TRBJ1-1, with 8 bases matching TRBD1. The CDR3 is made up of 16 amino acids. V lost 1 base, J lost 1 base, and 5 bases stayed unmatched. Germline V gene data show CDR1 as MNHEY and CDR2 as SVGAGI. This chain's CDR3 is CASSYLGRGQNTEAFF. The CDR3, as DNA: TGTGCCAGCAGTTACTTAGGCAGGGGGCAGAACACTGAAGCTTTCTTT.

The chain combines TRBV18 with TRBJ1-6, with 12 nucleotides matching TRBD1. The V gene's germline CDR1 is KGHSH and CDR2 LQKENI. The J segment lost 9 bases and the V segment lost 5 bases, leaving 5 bases of the junction unmatched. The CDR3 has 15 residues. In nucleotides, the CDR3 is TGTGCCAGCTCAAGCGGGACAGGGGGCAGTTCACCCCTCCACTTT. Translation gives CASSSGTGGSSPLHF.

The chain links TRBV19 to TRBJ1-2; 7 nucleotides match TRBD1. The CDR3 totals 15 residues. V shed 6 bases, J shed 7 bases, and the junction held 14 bases outside the gene matches. From germline, CDR1 is LNHDA and CDR2 SQIVND (reference sequence). The CDR3 loop reads CASRPYHEGAGGYTF. In DNA form, the CDR3 reads TGTGCCAGTAGACCATACCACGAGGGGGCCGGTGGCTACACCTTC.

The V and J genes are TRBV18 and TRBJ1-4; the D gene is possibly TRBD1 (5 bases). Germline CDR1 reads KGHSH; CDR2 reads LQKENI. V was shortened by 3 bases and J by 5 bases, with 13 bases between the two germline ends. This CDR3 region has 15 residues. The CDR3 bases are TGTGCCAGCTCACCTACGGGGGTTGGGAATGAAAAACTGTTTTTT. As protein: CASSPTGVGNEKLFF.

V is TRBV5-1 and J is TRBJ2-1; the match to TRBD1 covers 11 bases. This CDR3 comprises 16 residues. The V gene end was trimmed by 0 bases and the J gene end by 7 bases; junction bases not matched to a gene: 6. Germline V gene sequence: CDR1 SGHRS, CDR2 YFSETQ. The CDR3 DNA reads TGCGCCAGCAGCTTGGGAGGTGGACAGGGGGCAAATGAGCAGTTCTTC. This gives the protein CASSLGGGQGANEQFF.